This TCR beta chain is from a study of CD8 T cells in Susac syndrome. About the research overall: Patients with Susac syndrome had blood drawn and were at that point therapy-naive, on corticosteroids, or on intravenous immunoglobulin alone. Overall study findings and caveats: The study's TCR sequencing and HLA analysis covered a relatively small number of individuals, and the study acknowledged this.

V gave up 5 bases and J gave up 11 bases; unmatched junction bases: 12. Germline V gene lookup returns CDR1 DFQATT and CDR2 SNEGSKA (reference sequence). The CDR3 spans 14 residues. As concerns this clonotype: Its antigen remains unknown.

Random hexamers were used to reverse transcribe 0.5 to 1 ug of RNA. Amplification of TCR beta CDR3 spanned 54 Vbeta and 13 Jbeta via immunoSEQ multiplex PCR. TCRdb itself ran the immunoSEQ multiplex PCR reads through MiXCR, one entry per CDR3 protein. The data contain fewer than 85,000 distinct CDR3 sequences, about 95% of them singletons. Material: CD8+ T cells from PBMCs. The clonotype comes from a human donor with Susac syndrome. The genes are TRBV20-1 and TRBJ1-4; 9 nucleotides align to TRBD1. For the CDR3, the DNA is TGCAGTGCTGCACTCCGGGACAGGGACGCCAAACTGTTTTTT. This translates into CSAALRDRDAKLFF.